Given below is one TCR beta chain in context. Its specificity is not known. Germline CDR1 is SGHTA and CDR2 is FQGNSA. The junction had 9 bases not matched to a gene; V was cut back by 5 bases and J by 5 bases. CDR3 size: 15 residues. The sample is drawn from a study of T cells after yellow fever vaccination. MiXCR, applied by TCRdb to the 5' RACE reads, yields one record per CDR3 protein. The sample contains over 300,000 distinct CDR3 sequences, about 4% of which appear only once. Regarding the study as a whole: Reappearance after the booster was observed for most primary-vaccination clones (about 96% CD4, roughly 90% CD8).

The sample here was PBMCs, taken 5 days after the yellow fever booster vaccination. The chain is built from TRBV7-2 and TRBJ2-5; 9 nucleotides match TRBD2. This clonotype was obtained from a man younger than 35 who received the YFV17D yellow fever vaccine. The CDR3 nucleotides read TGTGCCAGCAGCGGAAGCGGGGGGCCCGTGGAGACCCAGTACTTC. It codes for CASSGSGGPVETQYF. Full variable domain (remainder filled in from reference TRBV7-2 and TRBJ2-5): GAGVSQSPSNKVTEKGKDVELRCDPISGHTALYWYRQSLGQGLEFLIYFQGNSAPDKSGLPSDRFSAERTGGSVSTLTIQRTQQEDSAVYLCASSGSGGPVETQYFGPGTRLLVL.